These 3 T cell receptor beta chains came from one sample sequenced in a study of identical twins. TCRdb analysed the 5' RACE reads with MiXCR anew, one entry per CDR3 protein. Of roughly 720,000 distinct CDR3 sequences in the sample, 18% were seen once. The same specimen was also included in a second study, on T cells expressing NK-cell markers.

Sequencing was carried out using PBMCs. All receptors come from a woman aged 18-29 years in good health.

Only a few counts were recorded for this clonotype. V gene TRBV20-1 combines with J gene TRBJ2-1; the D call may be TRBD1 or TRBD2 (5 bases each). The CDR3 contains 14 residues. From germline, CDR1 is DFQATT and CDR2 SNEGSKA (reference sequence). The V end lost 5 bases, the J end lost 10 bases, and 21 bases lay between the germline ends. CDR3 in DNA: TGCAGTGCTGGGGGACCCAGGAGCCCAATAGAGCAGTTCTTC. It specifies CSAGGPRSPIEQFF.

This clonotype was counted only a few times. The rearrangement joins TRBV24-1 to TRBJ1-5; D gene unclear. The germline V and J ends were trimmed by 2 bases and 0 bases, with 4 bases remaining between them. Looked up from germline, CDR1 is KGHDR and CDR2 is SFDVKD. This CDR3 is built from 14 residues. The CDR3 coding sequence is TGTGCCACCAGTGATTCATATAGCAATCAGCCCCAGCATTTT. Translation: CATSDSYSNQPQHF.

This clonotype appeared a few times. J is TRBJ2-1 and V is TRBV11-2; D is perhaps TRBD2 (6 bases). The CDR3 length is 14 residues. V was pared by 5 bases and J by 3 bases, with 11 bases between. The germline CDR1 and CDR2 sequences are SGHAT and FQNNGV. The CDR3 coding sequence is TGTGCCAGCAGCAGCCGGGAGCGCTACAATGAGCAGTTCTTC. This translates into CASSSRERYNEQFF. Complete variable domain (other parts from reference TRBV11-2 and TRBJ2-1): EAGVAQSPRYKIIEKRQSVAFWCNPISGHATLYWYQQILGQGPKLLIQFQNNGVVDDSQLPKDRFSAERLKGVDSTLKIQPAKLEDSAVYLCASSSRERYNEQFFGPGTRLTVL.